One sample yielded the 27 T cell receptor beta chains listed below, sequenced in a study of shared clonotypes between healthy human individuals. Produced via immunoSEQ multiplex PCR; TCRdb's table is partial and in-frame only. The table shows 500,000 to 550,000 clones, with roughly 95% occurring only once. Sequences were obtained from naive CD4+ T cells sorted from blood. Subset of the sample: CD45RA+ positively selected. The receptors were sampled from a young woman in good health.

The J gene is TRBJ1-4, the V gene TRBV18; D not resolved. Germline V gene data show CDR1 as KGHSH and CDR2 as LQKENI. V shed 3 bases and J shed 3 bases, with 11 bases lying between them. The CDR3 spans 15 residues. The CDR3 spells CASSPKRRANEKLFF. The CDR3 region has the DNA TGTGCCAGCTCACCTAAGCGCCGAGCTAATGAAAAACTGTTTTTT.

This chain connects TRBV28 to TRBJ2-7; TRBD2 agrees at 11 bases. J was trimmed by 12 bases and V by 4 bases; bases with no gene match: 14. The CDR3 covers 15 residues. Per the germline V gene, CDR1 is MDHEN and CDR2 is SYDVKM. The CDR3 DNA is TGTGCCAGCAGTTCCCTACCGACTAGCGGGAAATCCGGGTACTTC. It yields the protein CASSSLPTSGKSGYF. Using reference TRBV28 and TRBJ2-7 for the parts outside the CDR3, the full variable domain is DVKVTQSSRYLVKRTGEKVFLECVQDMDHENMFWYRQDPGLGLRLIYFSYDVKMKEKGDIPEGYSVSREKKERFSLILESASTNQTSMYLCASSSLPTSGKSGYFGPGTRLTVT.

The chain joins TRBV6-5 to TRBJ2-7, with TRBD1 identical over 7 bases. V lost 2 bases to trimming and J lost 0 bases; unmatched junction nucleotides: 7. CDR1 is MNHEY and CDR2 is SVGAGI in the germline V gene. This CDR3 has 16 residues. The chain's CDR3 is CASSYGDSRSSYEQYF. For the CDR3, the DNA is TGTGCCAGCAGTTACGGGGACAGTAGGAGCTCCTACGAGCAGTACTTC.

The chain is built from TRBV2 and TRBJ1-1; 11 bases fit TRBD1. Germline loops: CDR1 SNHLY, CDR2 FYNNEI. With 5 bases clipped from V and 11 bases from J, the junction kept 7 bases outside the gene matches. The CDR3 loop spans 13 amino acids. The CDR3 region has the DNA TGTGCCAGCAGTCCTGGACAGGGGGCAGATGCTTTCTTT. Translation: CASSPGQGADAFF. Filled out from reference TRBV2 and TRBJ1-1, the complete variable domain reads EPEVTQTPSHQVTQMGQEVILRCVPISNHLYFYWYRQILGQKVEFLVSFYNNEISEKSEIFDDQFSVERPDGSNFTLKIRSTKLEDSAMYFCASSPGQGADAFFGQGTRLTVV.

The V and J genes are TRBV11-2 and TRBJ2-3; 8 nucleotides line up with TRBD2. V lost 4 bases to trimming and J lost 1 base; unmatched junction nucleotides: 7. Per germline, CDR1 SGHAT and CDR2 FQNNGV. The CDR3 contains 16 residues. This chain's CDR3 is CASSSHVGRGTDTQYF. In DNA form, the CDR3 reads TGTGCCAGCAGCTCGCACGTCGGGAGGGGCACAGATACGCAGTATTTT. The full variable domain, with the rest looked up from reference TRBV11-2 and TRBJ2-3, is EAGVAQSPRYKIIEKRQSVAFWCNPISGHATLYWYQQILGQGPKLLIQFQNNGVVDDSQLPKDRFSAERLKGVDSTLKIQPAKLEDSAVYLCASSSHVGRGTDTQYFGPGTRLTVL.

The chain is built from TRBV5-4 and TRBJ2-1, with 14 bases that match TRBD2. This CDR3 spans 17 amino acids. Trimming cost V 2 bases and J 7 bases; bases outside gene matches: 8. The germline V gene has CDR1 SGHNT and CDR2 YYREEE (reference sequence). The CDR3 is CASSLGTSGSYRNEQFF. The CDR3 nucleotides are TGTGCCAGCAGCTTAGGGACTAGCGGGAGTTATAGGAATGAGCAGTTCTTC.

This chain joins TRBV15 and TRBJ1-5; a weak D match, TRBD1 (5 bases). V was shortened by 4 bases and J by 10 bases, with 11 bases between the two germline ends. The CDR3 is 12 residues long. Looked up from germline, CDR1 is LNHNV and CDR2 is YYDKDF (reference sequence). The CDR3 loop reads CATSMPRGPQHF. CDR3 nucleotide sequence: TGTGCCACCAGCATGCCGAGGGGCCCCCAGCATTTT.

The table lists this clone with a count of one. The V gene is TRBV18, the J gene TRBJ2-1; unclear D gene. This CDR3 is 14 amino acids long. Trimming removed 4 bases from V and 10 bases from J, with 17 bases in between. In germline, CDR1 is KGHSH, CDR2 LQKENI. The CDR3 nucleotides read TGTGCCAGCTCACGCGAAATTTTACCCGCGGAGCAGTTCTTC. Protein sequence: CASSREILPAEQFF.

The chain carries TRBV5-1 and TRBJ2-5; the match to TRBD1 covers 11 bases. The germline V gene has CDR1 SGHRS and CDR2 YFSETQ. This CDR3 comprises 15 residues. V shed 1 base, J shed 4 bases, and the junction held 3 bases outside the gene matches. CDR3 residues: CASSLMGQGGETQYF. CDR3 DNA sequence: TGCGCCAGCAGCTTGATGGGACAGGGGGGAGAGACCCAGTACTTC.

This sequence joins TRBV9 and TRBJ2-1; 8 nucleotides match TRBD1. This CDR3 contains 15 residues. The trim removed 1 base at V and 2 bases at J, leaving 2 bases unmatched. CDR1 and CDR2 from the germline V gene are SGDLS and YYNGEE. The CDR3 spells CASSVLQGAYNEQFF. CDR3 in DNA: TGTGCCAGCAGCGTACTACAGGGGGCCTACAATGAGCAGTTCTTC.

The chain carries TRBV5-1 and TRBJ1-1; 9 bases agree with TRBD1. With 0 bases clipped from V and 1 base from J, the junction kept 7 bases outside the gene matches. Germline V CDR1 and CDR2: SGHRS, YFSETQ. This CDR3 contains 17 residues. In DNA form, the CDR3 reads TGCGCCAGCAGCTTGGCCGGGACAGGGTCGGGGAACACTGAAGCTTTCTTT. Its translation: CASSLAGTGSGNTEAFF.

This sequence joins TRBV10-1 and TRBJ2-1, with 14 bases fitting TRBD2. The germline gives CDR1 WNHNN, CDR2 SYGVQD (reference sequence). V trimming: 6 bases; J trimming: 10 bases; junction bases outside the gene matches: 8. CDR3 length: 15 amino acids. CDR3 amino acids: CASRAGTSGSNEQFF. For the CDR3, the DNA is TGCGCCAGCAGAGCCGGGACTAGCGGGAGTAACGAGCAGTTCTTC.

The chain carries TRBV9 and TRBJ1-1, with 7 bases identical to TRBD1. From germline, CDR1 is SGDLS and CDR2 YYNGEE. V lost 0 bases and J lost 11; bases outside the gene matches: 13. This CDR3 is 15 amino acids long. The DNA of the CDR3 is TGTGCCAGCAGCGTAGCTACGACAGGGCCCTGGGGGGCTTTCTTT. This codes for CASSVATTGPWGAFF.

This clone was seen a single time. As DNA, the CDR3 is TGTGCCAGTAGTATTCCAGGGATCGATGGCTACACCTTC. The encoded protein is CASSIPGIDGYTF. The rearrangement uses TRBV19 and TRBJ1-2; TRBD1 might be the D (5 bases). V was pared by 3 bases and J by 6 bases, with 11 bases between. The CDR3 spans 13 residues. CDR1 and CDR2 (germline): LNHDA, SQIVND (reference sequence).

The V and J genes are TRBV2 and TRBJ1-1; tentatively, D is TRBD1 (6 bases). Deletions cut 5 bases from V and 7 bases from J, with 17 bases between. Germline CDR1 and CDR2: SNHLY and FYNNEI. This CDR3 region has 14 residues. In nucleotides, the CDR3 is TGTGCCAGCAGTAGACCGGGACAAGAATTTGAAGCTTTCTTT. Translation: CASSRPGQEFEAFF.

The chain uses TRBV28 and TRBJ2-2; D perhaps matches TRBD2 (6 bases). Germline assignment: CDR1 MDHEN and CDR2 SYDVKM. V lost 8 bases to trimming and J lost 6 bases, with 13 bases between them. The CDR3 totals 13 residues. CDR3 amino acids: CASGEDLAGELFF. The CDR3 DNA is TGTGCCAGCGGGGAGGATTTAGCCGGGGAGCTGTTTTTT.

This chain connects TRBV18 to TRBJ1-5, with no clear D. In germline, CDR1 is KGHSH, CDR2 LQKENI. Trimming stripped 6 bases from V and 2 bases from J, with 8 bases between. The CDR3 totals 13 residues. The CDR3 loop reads CASSVGGNQPQHF. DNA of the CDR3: TGTGCCAGCTCGGTTGGGGGCAATCAGCCCCAGCATTTT.

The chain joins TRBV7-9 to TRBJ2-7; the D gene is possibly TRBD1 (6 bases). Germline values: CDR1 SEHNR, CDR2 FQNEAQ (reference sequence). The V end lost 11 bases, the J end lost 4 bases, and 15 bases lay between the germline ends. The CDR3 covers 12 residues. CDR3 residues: CAGGHVTYEQYF. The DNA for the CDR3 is TGTGCCGGGGGACACGTAACATACGAGCAGTACTTC.

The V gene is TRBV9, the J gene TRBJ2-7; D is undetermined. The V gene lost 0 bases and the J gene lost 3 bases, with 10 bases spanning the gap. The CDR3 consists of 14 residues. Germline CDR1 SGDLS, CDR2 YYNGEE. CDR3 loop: CASSVVIPRYEQYF. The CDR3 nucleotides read TGTGCCAGCAGCGTAGTAATCCCTCGCTACGAGCAGTACTTC.

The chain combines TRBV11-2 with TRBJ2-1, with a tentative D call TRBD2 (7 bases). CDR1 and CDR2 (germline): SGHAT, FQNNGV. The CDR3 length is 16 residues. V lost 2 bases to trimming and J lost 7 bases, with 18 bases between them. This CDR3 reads CASSLMMAGGANEQFF. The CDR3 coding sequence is TGTGCCAGCAGCTTAATGATGGCTGGGGGGGCGAATGAGCAGTTCTTC.

The DNA of the CDR3 is TGTGCCAGCAGGCCCGGGACAGGGGGGCACGAGCAGTACTTC. Its protein product is CASRPGTGGHEQYF. This chain uses TRBV5-4 with TRBJ2-7; 11 nucleotides align to TRBD1. The V segment lost 5 bases and the J segment 5 bases; nucleotides outside the gene matches: 6. This CDR3 is built from 14 residues. Germline loops: CDR1 SGHNT, CDR2 YYREEE (reference sequence).

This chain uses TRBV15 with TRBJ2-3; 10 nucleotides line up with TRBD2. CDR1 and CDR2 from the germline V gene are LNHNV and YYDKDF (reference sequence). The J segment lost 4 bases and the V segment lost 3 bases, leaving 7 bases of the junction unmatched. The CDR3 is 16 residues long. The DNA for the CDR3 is TGTGCCACCAGCAGCCCGTCTAGCGGGAGTGCAGATACGCAGTATTTT. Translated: CATSSPSSGSADTQYF. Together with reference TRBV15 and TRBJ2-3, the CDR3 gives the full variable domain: DAMVIQNPRYQVTQFGKPVTLSCSQTLNHNVMYWYQQKSSQAPKLLFHYYDKDFNNEADTPDNFQSRRPNTSFCFLDIRSPGLGDTAMYLCATSSPSSGSADTQYFGPGTRLTVL.

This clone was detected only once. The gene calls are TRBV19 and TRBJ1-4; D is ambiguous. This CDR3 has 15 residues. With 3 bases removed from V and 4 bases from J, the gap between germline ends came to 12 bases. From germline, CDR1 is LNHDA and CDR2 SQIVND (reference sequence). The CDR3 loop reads CASSIFGRNNEKLFF. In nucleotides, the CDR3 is TGTGCCAGTAGTATTTTCGGCCGAAATAATGAAAAACTGTTTTTT.

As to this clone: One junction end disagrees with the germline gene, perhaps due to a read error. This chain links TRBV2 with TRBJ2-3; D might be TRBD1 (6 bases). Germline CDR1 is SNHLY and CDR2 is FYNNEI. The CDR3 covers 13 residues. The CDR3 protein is CARSVQGSDTQYF. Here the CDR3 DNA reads TGTGCCAGGAGTGTACAGGGTTCAGATACGCAGTATTTT.

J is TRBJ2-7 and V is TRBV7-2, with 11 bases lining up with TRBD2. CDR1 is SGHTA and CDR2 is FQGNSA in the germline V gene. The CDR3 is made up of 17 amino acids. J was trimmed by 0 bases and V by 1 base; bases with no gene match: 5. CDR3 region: CASSLGLAGFASYEQYF. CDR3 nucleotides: TGTGCCAGCAGCTTAGGACTAGCGGGATTCGCCTCCTACGAGCAGTACTTC.

CDR3 nucleotides: TGTGCCAGCAGCTTCGGCAGCGAAGAGACCCAGTACTTC. This codes for CASSFGSEETQYF. This chain links TRBV7-9 with TRBJ2-5, with D unclear. The CDR3 has 13 residues. Trimming took off 3 bases at V and 3 bases at J, with 8 bases between the two ends. Germline CDR1 SEHNR, CDR2 FQNEAQ (reference sequence).

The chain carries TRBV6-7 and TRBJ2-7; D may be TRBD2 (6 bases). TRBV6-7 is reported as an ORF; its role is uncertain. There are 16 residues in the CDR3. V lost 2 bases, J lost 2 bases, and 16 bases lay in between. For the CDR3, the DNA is TGTGCCAGCAGTTACAACCCCGGGACTCCCCCCTACGAGCAGTACTTC. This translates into CASSYNPGTPPYEQYF.